Listed below are T cell receptor beta chains from one sample, sequenced in a study of beta chain features in type 1 diabetes. TCRdb keeps only in-frame clones here, not all; method: immunoSEQ multiplex PCR. The profile shows around 690,000 clones, approximately 13% of them singletons. The sample comprised naive CD4+ T cells from blood. All receptors come from a man between 25 and 39 years old with type 1 diabetes. CDR3s include the opening cysteine and the closing phenylalanine or tryptophan. A D gene is named only where the DNA matches it firmly. Clone size, where shown, is once, few, many, or a class for clones that have expanded.

.,TRBJ2-1,few,TRBV4-2,CASSQEASYNEQFF,TGTGCCAGCAGCCAAGAGGCGTCCTACAATGAGCAGTTCTTC
TRBD1,TRBJ1-2,.,TRBV10-3,CAIRIQGDYGYTF,TGTGCCATCAGGATCCAGGGGGACTATGGCTACACCTTC
.,TRBJ1-3,.,TRBV4-3,CASSQVLHISGNTIYF,TGCGCCAGCAGCCAAGTTTTACACATCTCTGGAAACACCATATATTTT
.,TRBJ1-2,.,TRBV9,CASSVEMGGIGYTF,TGTGCCAGCAGCGTAGAGATGGGGGGCATTGGCTACACCTTC
.,TRBJ1-1,few,TRBV14,CASSQGAGREAFF,TGTGCCAGCAGCCAGGGCGCGGGCAGGGAGGCTTTCTTT
TRBD1,TRBJ2-5,.,TRBV12-5,CASGPTGRETQYF,TGTGCTAGTGGTCCGACAGGGCGCGAGACCCAGTACTTC
TRBD2,TRBJ2-1,few,TRBV2,CASSVLAGAYNEQFF,TGTGCCAGCAGTGTTTTAGCGGGGGCATACAATGAGCAGTTCTTC
TRBD1,TRBJ2-3,few,TRBV7-9,CASSPGQGLDTQYF,TGTGCCAGCAGCCCTGGACAGGGATTAGATACGCAGTATTTT
.,TRBJ1-5,.,TRBV19,CASSIGGGLSNQPQHF,TGTGCCAGTAGTATAGGAGGAGGGCTGAGCAATCAGCCCCAGCATTTT
.,TRBJ1-3,few,TRBV30,CAWQPGGGGNTIYF,TGTGCCTGGCAACCTGGGGGAGGGGGAAACACCATATATTTT
TRBD1,TRBJ1-5,few,TRBV28,CASSPTGNQPQHF,TGTGCCAGCAGTCCGACAGGGAATCAGCCCCAGCATTTT
.,TRBJ1-2,.,TRBV5-4,CASSLAAGANYGYTF,TGTGCCAGCAGCTTGGCGGCGGGAGCTAACTATGGCTACACCTTC
.,TRBJ2-7,few,TRBV14,CASSQHNEGFIPYEQYF,TGTGCCAGCAGCCAACACAACGAGGGGTTCATCCCCTACGAGCAGTACTTC
.,TRBJ1-1,.,TRBV14,CASSQIHPGIGDTEAFF,TGTGCCAGCAGCCAAATTCATCCAGGGATTGGTGACACTGAAGCTTTCTTT
.,TRBJ2-1,few,TRBV18,CASSPFSGRLGNEQFF,TGTGCCAGCTCACCATTTTCGGGGCGTCTGGGCAATGAGCAGTTCTTC
.,TRBJ2-4,few,TRBV4-3,CASSLGQEGKNIQYF,TGCGCCAGCAGCCTCGGACAGGAGGGGAAAAACATTCAGTACTTC
.,TRBJ2-7,.,TRBV27,CASAFKYSYEQYF,TGTGCCAGCGCATTTAAGTACTCCTACGAGCAGTACTTC
.,TRBJ1-5,few,TRBV7-8,CASSLAAHYNQPQHF,TGTGCCAGCAGCTTAGCGGCCCATTACAATCAGCCCCAGCATTTT
.,TRBJ1-1,.,TRBV19,CPENTEAFF,TGTCCCGAGAACACTGAAGCTTTCTTT
.,TRBJ1-5,few,TRBV6-6,CASSYSSASNQPQHF,TGTGCCAGCAGTTACTCGTCAGCAAGCAATCAGCCCCAGCATTTT
TRBD2,TRBJ2-5,few,TRBV7-7,CASSLGGGPREETQYF,TGTGCCAGCAGCCTTGGCGGGGGGCCGAGGGAAGAGACCCAGTACTTC
.,TRBJ2-3,few,TRBV11-2,CASSSPKDSSGGDTQYF,TGTGCCAGCAGCTCACCCAAGGACAGCTCGGGTGGAGATACGCAGTATTTT
.,TRBJ2-1,few,TRBV4-3,CASRDLRTGNEQFF,TGCGCCAGCAGAGACCTACGGACGGGCAATGAGCAGTTCTTC
.,TRBJ2-7,.,TRBV20-1,CSAGGNEQYF,TGCAGTGCAGGAGGGAACGAGCAGTACTTC
.,TRBJ2-7,.,TRBV9,CASSVSPSSYEQYF,TGTGCCAGCAGCGTCAGTCCTAGCTCCTACGAGCAGTACTTC
.,TRBJ2-1,.,TRBV2,CASRGLGHNEQFF,TGTGCCAGCAGAGGCCTAGGGCACAATGAGCAGTTCTTC
TRBD1,TRBJ1-4,.,TRBV30,CAWSTGGDEKLFF,TGTGCCTGGAGTACAGGGGGCGATGAAAAACTGTTTTTT
TRBD1,TRBJ2-5,few,TRBV5-1,CASSLDRGYETQYF,TGCGCCAGCAGCTTGGACAGGGGGTATGAGACCCAGTACTTC
.,TRBJ2-5,.,TRBV2,CASSEGRRDPRKVYF,TGTGCCAGCAGTGAAGGACGCCGGGACCCAAGGAAAGTCTACTTC
.,TRBJ2-5,.,TRBV14,CASSQDLWETQYF,TGTGCCAGCAGCCAAGATCTATGGGAGACCCAGTACTTC
TRBD1,TRBJ2-1,few,TRBV30,CAFRDSSSYNEQFF,TGTGCCTTTAGGGACAGCAGCTCCTACAATGAGCAGTTCTTC
.,TRBJ2-1,.,TRBV25-1,CASSAVHEQFF,TGTGCCAGCAGTGCAGTCCATGAGCAGTTCTTC
.,TRBJ2-3,.,TRBV4-3,CASSHESMQLTDTQYF,TGCGCCAGCAGCCACGAATCAATGCAGCTCACAGATACGCAGTATTTT
.,TRBJ2-3,.,TRBV14,CASSHRARSDTQYF,TGTGCCAGCAGCCATAGGGCTCGGTCGGATACGCAGTATTTT
.,TRBJ2-4,few,TRBV19,CATAPGQAGNIQYF,TGTGCCACCGCGCCGGGACAAGCGGGAAACATTCAGTACTTC
.,TRBJ1-2,.,TRBV7-2,CASSPPPYGYTF,TGTGCCAGCAGCCCTCCACCCTACGGCTACACCTTC
TRBD1,TRBJ2-5,few,TRBV11-3,CASSSGTGSIETQYF,TGTGCCAGCAGCTCCGGGACAGGGTCTATTGAGACCCAGTACTTC
.,TRBJ2-7,few,TRBV4-1,CASSQDWAGHYEQYF,TGCGCCAGCAGCCAAGATTGGGCAGGGCACTACGAGCAGTACTTC
TRBD2,TRBJ2-3,once,TRBV28,CASSPRLAGGGTQYF,TGTGCCAGCAGTCCCCGACTAGCGGGGGGGGGAACGCAGTATTTT
.,TRBJ2-1,.,TRBV7-2,CASSLVGGVDEQFF,TGTGCCAGCAGCTTAGTTGGCGGGGTCGATGAGCAGTTCTTC
TRBD1,TRBJ2-4,many,TRBV2,CASSSDRGIQYF,TGTGCCAGCAGTTCGGACAGGGGCATTCAGTACTTC
.,TRBJ1-6,.,TRBV21-1,CASSKQTGDNSPLHF,TGTGCCAGCAGCAAGCAGACAGGCGATAATTCACCCCTCCACTTT
.,TRBJ2-7,few,TRBV9,CASSVGGPSYEQYF,TGTGCCAGCAGCGTAGGAGGTCCCTCCTACGAGCAGTACTTC
.,TRBJ2-1,few,TRBV6-6,CASSSWGANEQFF,TGTGCCAGCAGTTCTTGGGGGGCGAATGAGCAGTTCTTC